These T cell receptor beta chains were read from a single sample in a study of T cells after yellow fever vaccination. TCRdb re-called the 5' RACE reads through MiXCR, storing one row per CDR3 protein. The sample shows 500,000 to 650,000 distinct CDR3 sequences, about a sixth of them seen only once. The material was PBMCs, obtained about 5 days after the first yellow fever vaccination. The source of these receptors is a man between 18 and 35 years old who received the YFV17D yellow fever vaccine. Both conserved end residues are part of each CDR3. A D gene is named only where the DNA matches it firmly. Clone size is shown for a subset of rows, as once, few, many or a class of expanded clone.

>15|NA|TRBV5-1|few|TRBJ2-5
TGCGCCAGCAGCGCCCCACAGGATGGGTTGAGGGCCCAGTACTTC
CASSAPQDGLRAQYF
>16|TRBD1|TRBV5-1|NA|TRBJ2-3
TGCGCCAGCAGCTTGGCGGACAGGGTGGGCACAGATACGCAGTATTTT
CASSLADRVGTDTQYF
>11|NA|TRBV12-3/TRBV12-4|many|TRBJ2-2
TGTGCCAGCACCTGGGAGGGGGAGCTGTTTTTT
CASTWEGELFF
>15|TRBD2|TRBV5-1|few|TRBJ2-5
TGCGCCAGCAGCTGGGGGTCTAGCGGGGGAGAGACCCAGTACTTC
CASSWGSSGGETQYF
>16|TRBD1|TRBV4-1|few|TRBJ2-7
TGCGCCAGCAGCCAAGTCGGGACAGGCCGGTCCTACGAGCAGTACTTC
CASSQVGTGRSYEQYF
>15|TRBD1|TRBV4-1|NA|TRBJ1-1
TGCGCCAGCAGCGTACGACAGGGGGTAAACACTGAAGCTTTCTTT
CASSVRQGVNTEAFF
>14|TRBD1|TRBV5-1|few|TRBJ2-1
TGCGCCAGCAGCTTTGGGACAGGGGGCGTCGAGCAGTTCTTC
CASSFGTGGVEQFF
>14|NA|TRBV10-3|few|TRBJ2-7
TGTGCCATCAAGGGCAGCAGCGGCTCCTACGAGCAGTACTTC
CAIKGSSGSYEQYF
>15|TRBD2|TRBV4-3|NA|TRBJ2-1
TGCGCCAGCAGCCAAGCCAGCGGGGGGTTATATGAGCAGTTCTTC
CASSQASGGLYEQFF
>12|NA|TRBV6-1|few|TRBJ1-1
TGTGCCGGTCAAGCTCGGGACACTGAAGCTTTCTTT
CAGQARDTEAFF
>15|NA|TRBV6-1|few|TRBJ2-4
TGTGCCAGCAGTGAAGCCCCAGGGGTTGTTGACATTCAGTACTTC
CASSEAPGVVDIQYF
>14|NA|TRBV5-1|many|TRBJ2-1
TGCGCCAGCAGTCAGGGGGGTACCTACAATGAGCAGTTCTTC
CASSQGGTYNEQFF
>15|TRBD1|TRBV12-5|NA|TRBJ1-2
TGTGCTAGTGGTCCCTCTCGGGACAGGGGTAATGGCTACACCTTC
CASGPSRDRGNGYTF
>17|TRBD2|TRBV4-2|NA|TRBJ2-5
TGTGCCAGCAGCCAACGCACTAGCGGGGGGGGTATGGAGACCCAGTACTTC
CASSQRTSGGGMETQYF
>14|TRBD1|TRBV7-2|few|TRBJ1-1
TGTGCCAGCAGCTCGACAGGGTTGGAGACTGAAGCTTTCTTT
CASSSTGLETEAFF
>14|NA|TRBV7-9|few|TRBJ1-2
TGTGCCAGCAGCTCCAGGGGTATAGATCACGGCTACACCTTC
CASSSRGIDHGYTF